This TCR beta chain was sequenced in a study of blood T cell repertoires in COVID-19. Per the original data handling: Reference gene primer amplification yielded estimated nucleated cell counts. The table came from immunoSEQ multiplex PCR; TCRdb's copy has only in-frame clones and leaves some out. V and J calls and clone size are given by that table; D and trimming were obtained from the DNA. The table records 200,000 to 250,000 clones, roughly 85% of them present only once. With 5 bases clipped from V and 5 bases from J, the junction kept 12 bases outside the gene matches. The germline CDR1 and CDR2 sequences are SEHNR and FQNEAQ (reference sequence). The CDR3 extends over 16 amino acids.

The TCR originated in a man between 40 and 49 years old who had recovered from COVID-19. The sample taken for sequencing was PBMCs or T cells enriched from blood (not recorded which). The chain employs TRBV7-9 and TRBJ2-1, with 7 bases matching TRBD2. The CDR3 sequence is CASSPPAASGDNEQFF. The CDR3 DNA sequence: TGTGCCAGCAGCCCCCCAGCGGCTAGCGGCGACAATGAGCAGTTCTTC.